Below, 10 T cell receptor beta chains from the same sample are listed, as sequenced in a study of radiation and T cells in renal cell carcinoma (dated by TCRdb to the early 2020s). Receptor libraries were prepared by the immunoSEQ multiplex PCR assay. Held by TCRdb, this immuneACCESS table contains in-frame sequences only and omits some clones. Under half of the omission traces to an unresolved V gene where checked; the cause of the rest is unknown. Across this sample there are roughly 100,000 clones, with approximately 86% seen only once. Of the sample, roughly 8% falls within the top ten clones. Per the publication, the time point label means: baseline pretreatment blood. Taken with the paper, the label for treatment or condition translates to: 15 Gy SBRT to primary tumor, nephrectomy 4 weeks later. This specimen consisted of blood, obtained from a patient whose treatment included radiotherapy and nephrectomy. The origin of the receptors is a man aged 50-60 years with renal cell carcinoma.

This chain uses TRBV7-6 with TRBJ2-7; 11 positions agree with TRBD2. The V gene end was trimmed by 4 bases and the J gene end by 4 bases; junction bases not matched to a gene: 9. The CDR3 runs to 16 residues. Germline CDR1 and CDR2: SGHVS and FNYEAQ. Here the CDR3 DNA reads TGTGCCAGCAGCTCCCGGGCTAGCGGGGGGAAATACGAGCAGTACTTC. Its translation is CASSSRASGGKYEQYF.

The chain carries TRBV6-1 and TRBJ1-6; maybe TRBD1 (5 bases). CDR3 length: 14 amino acids. V lost 4 bases to trimming and J lost 8 bases, with 12 bases between them. Germline CDR1 and CDR2: MNHNS and SASEGT. The CDR3 nucleotides read TGTGCCAGCAGTGCCCGGGACGGGTATTCACCCCTCCACTTT. Amino acid sequence: CASSARDGYSPLHF.

The rearrangement uses TRBV4-1 and TRBJ2-1; 9 bases fit TRBD2. The germline CDR1 and CDR2 sequences are MGHRA and YSYEKL. The CDR3 covers 17 residues. Trimming removed 4 bases from V and 8 bases from J; junction bases left unmatched: 15. The CDR3 protein is CASSRTGASGAVDEQFF. The CDR3 coding sequence is TGCGCCAGCAGCCGCACCGGGGCTAGCGGGGCCGTGGATGAGCAGTTCTTC.

The chain has TRBV28 and TRBJ1-2; D is unresolved. The CDR3 runs 14 residues. Deletions cut 4 bases from V and 4 bases from J, with 13 bases between. CDR1 is MDHEN, CDR2 SYDVKM, per germline. The CDR3, as DNA: TGTGCCAGCAGTTCTGGTGAGGGTCTCTATGGCTACACCTTC. This sequence encodes CASSSGEGLYGYTF.

V is TRBV6-5 and J is TRBJ2-7, with a tentative D call TRBD2 (6 bases). This CDR3 is 14 amino acids long. The germline gives CDR1 MNHEY, CDR2 SVGAGI. Deletions cut 7 bases from V and 6 bases from J, with 19 bases between. CDR3: CASKGVGQGGEQYF. In nucleotides, the CDR3 is TGTGCCAGCAAGGGTGTGGGGCAGGGAGGCGAGCAGTACTTC.

The rearrangement uses TRBV12-5 and TRBJ2-5; D is unclear. The CDR3 is 12 amino acids. The V end lost 7 bases, the J end lost 2 bases, and 8 bases lay between the germline ends. Germline assignment: CDR1 LGHNT and CDR2 FRNRAP. CDR3 amino acids: CASALGQETQYF. The CDR3 nucleotides read TGTGCTAGTGCCTTGGGGCAAGAGACCCAGTACTTC.

The chain links TRBV28 to TRBJ2-2; 15 nucleotides agree with TRBD2. The CDR3 totals 16 residues. CDR1 is MDHEN, CDR2 SYDVKM, per germline. Trimming removed 6 bases from V and 3 bases from J; junction bases left unmatched: 2. The DNA for the CDR3 is TGTGCCAGCAGCGGACTAGCGGGGGGGTACACCGGGGAGCTGTTTTTT. Protein: CASSGLAGGYTGELFF.

The chain links TRBV27 to TRBJ1-5; D remains unclear. The CDR3 has 14 amino acids. Per the germline V gene, CDR1 is MNHEY and CDR2 is SMNVEV (reference sequence). The V gene lost 1 base and the J gene lost 3 bases, with 7 bases spanning the gap. CDR3 amino acids: CASSLLGNNQPQHF. The CDR3 DNA reads TGTGCCAGCAGTTTATTGGGGAACAATCAGCCCCAGCATTTT.

J is TRBJ1-1 and V is TRBV2; D is unclear. From germline, CDR1 is SNHLY and CDR2 FYNNEI. Trimming removed 5 bases from V and 0 bases from J, with 10 bases in between. The CDR3 is 14 amino acids. The CDR3 region has the DNA TGTGCCAGCAGTCAGGCCAGTTTGAACACTGAAGCTTTCTTT. Translating it yields CASSQASLNTEAFF.

This rearrangement joins TRBV2 to TRBJ1-5, with D hard to call. The CDR3 runs to 16 residues. V lost 5 bases and J 2 bases, leaving 16 bases between the germline ends. Germline loops: CDR1 SNHLY, CDR2 FYNNEI. The CDR3 loop is CASSLGWGYGNQPQHF. The CDR3 region has the DNA TGTGCCAGCAGTCTGGGATGGGGTTATGGCAATCAGCCCCAGCATTTT.